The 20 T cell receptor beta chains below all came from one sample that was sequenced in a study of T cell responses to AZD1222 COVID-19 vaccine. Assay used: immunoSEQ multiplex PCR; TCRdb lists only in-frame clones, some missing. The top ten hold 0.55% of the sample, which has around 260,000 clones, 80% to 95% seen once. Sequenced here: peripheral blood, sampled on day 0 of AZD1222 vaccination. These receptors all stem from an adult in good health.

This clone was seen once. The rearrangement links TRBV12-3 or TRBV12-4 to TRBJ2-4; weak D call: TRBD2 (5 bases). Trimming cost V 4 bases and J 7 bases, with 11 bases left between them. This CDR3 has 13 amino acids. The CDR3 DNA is TGTGCCAGCAGTTCAGAGGGTGAGAACATTCAGTACTTC. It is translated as CASSSEGENIQYF.

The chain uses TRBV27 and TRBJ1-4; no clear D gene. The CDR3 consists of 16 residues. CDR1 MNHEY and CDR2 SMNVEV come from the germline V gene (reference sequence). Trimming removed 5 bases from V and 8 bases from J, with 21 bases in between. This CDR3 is CASSPLSEGSREKLFF. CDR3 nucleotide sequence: TGTGCCAGCAGTCCCCTAAGTGAGGGAAGTAGGGAAAAACTGTTTTTT.

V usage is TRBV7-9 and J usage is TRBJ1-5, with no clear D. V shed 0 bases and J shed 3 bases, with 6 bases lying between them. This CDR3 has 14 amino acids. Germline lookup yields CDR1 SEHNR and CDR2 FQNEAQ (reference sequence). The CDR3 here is CASSLAGLNQPQHF. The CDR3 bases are TGTGCCAGCAGCTTAGCAGGACTCAATCAGCCCCAGCATTTT.

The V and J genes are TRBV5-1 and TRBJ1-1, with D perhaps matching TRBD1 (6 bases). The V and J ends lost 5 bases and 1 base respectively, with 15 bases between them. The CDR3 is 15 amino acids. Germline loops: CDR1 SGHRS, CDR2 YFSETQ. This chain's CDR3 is CASSHSGGENTEAFF. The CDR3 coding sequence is TGCGCCAGCAGTCACAGCGGGGGCGAGAACACTGAAGCTTTCTTT.

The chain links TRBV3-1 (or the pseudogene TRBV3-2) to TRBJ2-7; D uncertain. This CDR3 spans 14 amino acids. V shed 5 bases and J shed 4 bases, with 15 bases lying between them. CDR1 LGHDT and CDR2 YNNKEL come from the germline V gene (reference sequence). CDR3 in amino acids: CASSAGHGWYEQYF. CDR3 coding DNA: TGTGCCAGCAGCGCCGGGCATGGGTGGTACGAGCAGTACTTC.

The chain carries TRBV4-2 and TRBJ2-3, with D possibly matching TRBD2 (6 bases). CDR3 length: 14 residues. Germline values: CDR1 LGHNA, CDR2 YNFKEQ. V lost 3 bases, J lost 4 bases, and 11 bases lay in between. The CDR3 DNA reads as TGTGCCAGCAGCCAGACTAGTTTTTCAGATACGCAGTATTTT. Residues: CASSQTSFSDTQYF.

The CDR3 coding sequence is TGTGCCATCTCGCCGGGACAGGGGGAAAAACTGTTTTTT. Its translation is CAISPGQGEKLFF. The chain employs TRBV10-3 and TRBJ1-4, with 10 bases matching TRBD1. The CDR3 length is 13 residues. V lost 8 bases to trimming and J lost 8 bases; unmatched junction nucleotides: 5. Germline-derived CDR1 and CDR2 are ENHRY and SYGVKD.

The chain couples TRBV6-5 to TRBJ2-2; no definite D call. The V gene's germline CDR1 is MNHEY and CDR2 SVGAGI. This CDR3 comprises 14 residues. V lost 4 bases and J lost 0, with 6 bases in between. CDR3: CASSSNPNTGELFF. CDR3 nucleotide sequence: TGTGCCAGCAGTTCGAACCCGAACACCGGGGAGCTGTTTTTT.

The CDR3 reads CAIGSSQETQYF. DNA of the CDR3: TGTGCCATTGGAAGTTCCCAAGAGACCCAGTACTTC. The V and J genes are TRBV10-3 and TRBJ2-5; D not certain. V lost 9 bases and J lost 1, with 9 bases in between. Germline V CDR1 and CDR2: ENHRY, SYGVKD. The CDR3 is 12 residues long.

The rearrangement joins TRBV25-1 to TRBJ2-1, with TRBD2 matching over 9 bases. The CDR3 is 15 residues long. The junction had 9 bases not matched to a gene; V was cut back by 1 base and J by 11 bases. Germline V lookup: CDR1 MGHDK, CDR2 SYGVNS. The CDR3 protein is CASSESPTSGAQQFF. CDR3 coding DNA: TGTGCCAGCAGTGAATCTCCGACTAGCGGAGCCCAGCAGTTCTTC.

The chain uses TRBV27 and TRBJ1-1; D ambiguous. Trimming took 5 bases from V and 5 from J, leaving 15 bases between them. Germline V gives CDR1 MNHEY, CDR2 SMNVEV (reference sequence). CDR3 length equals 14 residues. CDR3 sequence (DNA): TGTGCCAGCAGTCCATTGGGAAGGAGTACTGAAGCTTTCTTT. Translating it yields CASSPLGRSTEAFF.

The CDR3 reads CASSPAGGQILFF. As DNA, the CDR3 is TGTGCCAGCAGTCCCGCGGGGGGGCAAATACTGTTTTTT. This chain uses TRBV11-2 with TRBJ1-4; D might be TRBD1 (6 bases). This CDR3 comprises 13 residues. The V gene's germline CDR1 is SGHAT and CDR2 FQNNGV. Between the trimmed V and J ends, which lost 6 bases and 13 bases, there was a span of 18 bases.

CDR3 bases: TGTGCCAGCAGCTTAGGTTTTCGGAACACTGAAGCTTTCTTT. Amino acid sequence: CASSLGFRNTEAFF. This rearrangement joins TRBV7-2 to TRBJ1-1; no reliable D call. Trimming cost V 1 base and J 1 base, with 7 bases left between them. Germline assignment: CDR1 SGHTA and CDR2 FQGNSA. This CDR3 is built from 14 residues. Full variable domain (missing parts from reference TRBV7-2 and TRBJ1-1): GAGVSQSPSNKVTEKGKDVELRCDPISGHTALYWYRQSLGQGLEFLIYFQGNSAPDKSGLPSDRFSAERTGGSVSTLTIQRTQQEDSAVYLCASSLGFRNTEAFFGQGTRLTVV.

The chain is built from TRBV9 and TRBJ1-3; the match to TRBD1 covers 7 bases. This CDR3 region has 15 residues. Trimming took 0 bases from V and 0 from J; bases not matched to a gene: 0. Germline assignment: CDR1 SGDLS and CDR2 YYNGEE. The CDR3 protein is CASSVGTGSGNTIYF. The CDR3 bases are TGTGCCAGCAGCGTAGGGACAGGCTCTGGAAACACCATATATTTT.

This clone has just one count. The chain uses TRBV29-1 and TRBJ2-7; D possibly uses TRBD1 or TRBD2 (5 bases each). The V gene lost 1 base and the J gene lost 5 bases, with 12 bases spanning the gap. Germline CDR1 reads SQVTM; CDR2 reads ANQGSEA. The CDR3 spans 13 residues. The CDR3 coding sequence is TGCAGCGTTGAAGGGCAGGGACCCCACGAGCAGTACTTC. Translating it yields CSVEGQGPHEQYF.

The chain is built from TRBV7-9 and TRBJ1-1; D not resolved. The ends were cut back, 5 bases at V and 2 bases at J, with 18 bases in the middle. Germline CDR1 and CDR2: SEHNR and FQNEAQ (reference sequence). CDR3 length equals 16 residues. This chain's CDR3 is CASSPTSGYSNTEAFF. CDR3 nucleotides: TGTGCCAGCAGCCCAACCTCTGGGTATTCAAACACTGAAGCTTTCTTT.

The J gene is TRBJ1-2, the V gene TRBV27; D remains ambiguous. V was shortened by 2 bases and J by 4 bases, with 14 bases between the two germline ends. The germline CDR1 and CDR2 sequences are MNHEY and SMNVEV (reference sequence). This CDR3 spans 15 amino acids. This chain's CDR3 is CASSLVGGRFYGYTF. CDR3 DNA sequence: TGTGCCAGCAGTTTAGTGGGAGGGCGGTTCTATGGCTACACCTTC.

Written as DNA, the CDR3 is TGTGCCAGCAGTGAAACGGTCTCCACAGATACGCAGTATTTT. Translated: CASSETVSTDTQYF. This chain joins TRBV6-1 and TRBJ2-3, with D unresolved. Germline assignment: CDR1 MNHNS and CDR2 SASEGT. V lost 2 bases to trimming and J lost 2 bases, with 8 bases between them. This CDR3 contains 14 residues.

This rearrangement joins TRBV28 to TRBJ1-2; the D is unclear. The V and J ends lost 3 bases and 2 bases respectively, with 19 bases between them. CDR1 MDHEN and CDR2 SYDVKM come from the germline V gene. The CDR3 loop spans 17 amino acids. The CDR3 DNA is TGTGCCAGCAGTTTGGTTATCATCCGGACGAAGAACTATGGCTACACCTTC. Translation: CASSLVIIRTKNYGYTF.

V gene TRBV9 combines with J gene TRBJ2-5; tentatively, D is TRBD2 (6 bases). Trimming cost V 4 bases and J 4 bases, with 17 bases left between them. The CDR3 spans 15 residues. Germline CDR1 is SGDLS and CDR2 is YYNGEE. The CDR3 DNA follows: TGTGCCAGCAGCACCGCCGGGACTGGAGGAGAGACCCAGTACTTC. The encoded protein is CASSTAGTGGETQYF.